Here is one TCR beta chain with its context. This sample is drawn from a study of shared clonotypes between healthy human individuals. Positive CCR7 selection of CD45RO-negative cells yielded the naive CD8 cells, and terminally differentiated effector memory CD45RA+ cells were excluded. The CDR3 extends over 14 amino acids. V lost 4 bases and J 0 bases, leaving 7 bases between the germline ends. Germline CDR1 SGDLS, CDR2 YYNGEE. Here immunoSEQ multiplex PCR was the method, and the copy in TCRdb shows in-frame clones only, minus some. The sample has 550,000 to 650,000 clones, approximately 96% seen once; the top ten hold around 0.1%.

V and J are TRBV9 and TRBJ1-4; D is unclear. The sample consisted of naive CD8+ T cells sorted from blood. This clonotype was sampled from a woman in her 30s in good health. The CDR3 here is CASSPLATNEKLFF. The CDR3 DNA reads TGTGCCAGCAGCCCGTTGGCAACTAATGAAAAACTGTTTTTT. The full variable domain, its missing parts supplied by reference TRBV9 and TRBJ1-4, is DSGVTQTPKHLITATGQRVTLRCSPRSGDLSVYWYQQSLDQGLQFLIQYYNGEERAKGNILERFSAQQFPDLHSELNLSSLELGDSALYFCASSPLATNEKLFFGSGTQLSVL.